This T cell receptor beta chain comes out of a study of blood T cells in healthy people across ages. The V end lost 0 bases, the J end lost 13 bases, and 18 bases lay between the germline ends. The CDR3 is 15 amino acids. CDR1 is KGHDR and CDR2 is SFDVKD in the germline V gene. Healthy individuals of Caucasian origin from Russia, aged about 6 to 95, served as donors. Isolated PBMCs totaled at least 6 million in each sample. This clonotype was observed a few times. The target antigen is unknown. The authors ran a second PCR of about 6 to 11 cycles using a sample-barcoded 5' primer and a J-beta primer mix. Using its own MiXCR run on the 5' RACE reads, TCRdb lists one record per CDR3 protein. The sample comprises roughly 900,000 distinct CDR3 sequences, roughly 26% of which are singletons, and roughly 17% rests with the top ten. Study-level results: TCR beta diversity, measured per million T cells, fell in a roughly linear way with age. Considered underestimates were the diversity estimates obtained from one million T cells.

The sequenced sample was blood. V is TRBV24-1 and J is TRBJ2-1; the D gene could be TRBD1 or TRBD2 (5 bases each). The source is a woman over 75 in good health. The CDR3 region is CATSDLQGQGETQFF. CDR3 sequence (DNA): TGTGCCACCAGTGATTTGCAAGGACAAGGGGAGACCCAGTTCTTC.